This T cell receptor (beta chain) was recorded in a study of blood T cell repertoires in COVID-19. Overall study: The origin of the acute and convalescent COVID-19 samples was the United States, Italy and Spain. PBMCs, B-cell-depleted T cells, or T cells were the source of the cDNA or gDNA that made up the material.

From germline, CDR1 is LGHDT and CDR2 YNNKEL (reference sequence). The J segment lost 4 bases and the V segment lost 4 bases, leaving 14 bases of the junction unmatched. The CDR3 contains 19 residues. Sequencing was performed with immunoSEQ multiplex PCR; in TCRdb, only in-frame clones are kept and a portion is missing. Altogether roughly 200,000 clones are present, around nine tenths being singletons, with the ten largest covering roughly 3%. The chain couples TRBV3-1 (or the pseudogene TRBV3-2) to TRBJ1-5; 12 bases fit TRBD1. Sequenced sample: peripheral blood. This TCR derives from a man between 60 and 75 years old with acute or convalescent COVID-19. The CDR3 sequence: CASSPAPPGQGAGNQPQHF. The CDR3 nucleotides read TGTGCCAGCAGCCCAGCCCCCCCGGGACAGGGGGCCGGGAATCAGCCCCAGCATTTT.